This entry is about one T cell receptor (beta chain). The antigen remains undetermined. These data originate in a study of a mutant IDH1 vaccine in newly diagnosed glioma. Study context: Patients came in for eight vaccinations, in weeks 1, 3, 5, 7, 11, 15, 19 and 23. Once 4-6 weeks had passed after radiotherapy alone, vaccination started, or it started with temozolomide cycles. Most patients had received both radiotherapy and temozolomide, the prior options being radiotherapy, temozolomide, or both. Treated patients were approximately 62% male, about 38% female, mean age around 40 years.

Libraries were prepared by immunoSEQ multiplex PCR; TCRdb keeps only in-frame clonotypes and omits some of them. The sample records fewer than 45,000 clones, around 76% being singletons. The germline V and J ends were trimmed by 1 base and 0 bases, with 7 bases remaining between them. The CDR3 is made up of 15 amino acids. The germline V gene encodes CDR1 KGHSY and CDR2 FQNENV. Documented time point: week 23, last vaccination. Topical imiquimod accompanied each vaccine dose, which consisted of 300 ug of mutant IDH1 20-mer peptide. This receptor was taken from a woman aged 40 to 50 with glioma. Some clones in this sample may be carry-over from other donors' samples. Sequencing was performed on PBMCs, taken from a glioma patient whose treatment included an IDH1 peptide vaccine. The rearrangement joins TRBV16 to TRBJ2-4; no clear D gene. The CDR3 here is CASSQLELAKNIQYF. CDR3 DNA sequence: TGTGCCAGCAGCCAATTGGAGTTAGCCAAAAACATTCAGTACTTC.